Listed below are T cell receptor beta chains from one sample, sequenced in a study of OX40 agonist ivuxolimab in advanced cancers. The protocol was immunoSEQ multiplex PCR, while the TCRdb copy is restricted to in-frame clones and leaves out a portion. Among 50,000 to 70,000 clones listed, roughly 89% were seen once. This specimen consisted of CD4+ or CD8+ T cells sorted from blood, obtained in a trial of the OX40 agonist ivuxolimab. Receptors were obtained from an adult with an advanced solid tumor such as melanoma, head and neck, liver or kidney cancer. Both conserved end residues are part of each CDR3. The order of the fields is CDR3 protein, CDR3 DNA, clone size, D gene, J gene, V gene. D genes are given only for firm matches. The listing skips clone size in some rows; elsewhere it reads once, few, many or a size class.

cdr3_aa: CASSAGTGYAYEQYF
cdr3_nt: TGCGCCAGCAGCGCCGGGACAGGCTACGCCTACGAGCAGTACTTC
clone_size: NA
d_call: TRBD1
j_call: TRBJ2-7
v_call: TRBV5-1

cdr3_aa: CATSRDMAGVGQTQYF
cdr3_nt: TGTGCCACCAGCAGAGATATGGCAGGGGTTGGGCAGACCCAGTACTTC
clone_size: NA
d_call: NA
j_call: TRBJ2-5
v_call: TRBV15

cdr3_aa: CASSLAWEDRRGYTF
cdr3_nt: TGTGCCAGCAGCTTAGCCTGGGAGGACCGCAGAGGCTACACCTTC
clone_size: NA
d_call: NA
j_call: TRBJ1-2
v_call: TRBV7-9

cdr3_aa: CASRKSGLSYEQYF
cdr3_nt: TGTGCCAGTAGAAAATCGGGACTATCCTACGAGCAGTACTTC
clone_size: NA
d_call: TRBD2
j_call: TRBJ2-7
v_call: TRBV19

cdr3_aa: CASSIAGGPDTQYF
cdr3_nt: TGTGCCAGTAGTATAGCGGGAGGGCCGGATACGCAGTATTTT
clone_size: NA
d_call: TRBD2
j_call: TRBJ2-3
v_call: TRBV19

cdr3_aa: CAWSVGPYEQPQHF
cdr3_nt: TGTGCCTGGAGTGTAGGGCCGTATGAGCAGCCCCAGCATTTT
clone_size: few
d_call: NA
j_call: TRBJ1-5
v_call: TRBV30

cdr3_aa: CASSLGTGGAKYGYTF
cdr3_nt: TGTGCCAGTAGTCTAGGGACAGGGGGCGCGAAGTATGGCTACACCTTC
clone_size: NA
d_call: TRBD1
j_call: TRBJ1-2
v_call: TRBV19

cdr3_aa: CASRPGGNQPQHF
cdr3_nt: TGTGCCAGCAGACCGGGGGGCAATCAGCCCCAGCATTTT
clone_size: NA
d_call: NA
j_call: TRBJ1-5
v_call: TRBV2

cdr3_aa: CASSPRYGYTF
cdr3_nt: TGTGCCAGCAGCCCCAGATATGGCTACACCTTC
clone_size: NA
d_call: NA
j_call: TRBJ1-2
v_call: TRBV2

cdr3_aa: CASSTSPKAETQYF
cdr3_nt: TGTGCCAGCTCTACCTCGCCCAAAGCGGAGACCCAGTACTTC
clone_size: NA
d_call: NA
j_call: TRBJ2-5
v_call: TRBV7-2

cdr3_aa: CASSPLAGIGDTQYF
cdr3_nt: TGTGCCAGCAGCCCACTAGCGGGGATTGGGGATACGCAGTATTTT
clone_size: NA
d_call: TRBD2
j_call: TRBJ2-3
v_call: TRBV7-2

cdr3_aa: CASRSSQNSNQPQHF
cdr3_nt: TGTGCCAGCCGGTCGTCCCAGAATAGCAATCAGCCCCAGCATTTT
clone_size: NA
d_call: NA
j_call: TRBJ1-5
v_call: TRBV6-5

cdr3_aa: CASSPGQGGNQPQHF
cdr3_nt: TGTGCCAGCAGCCCGGGACAGGGTGGCAATCAGCCCCAGCATTTT
clone_size: NA
d_call: TRBD1
j_call: TRBJ1-5
v_call: TRBV7-6

cdr3_aa: CASSVSGAREDTQYF
cdr3_nt: TGTGCCAGCAGCGTGTCCGGGGCCCGGGAGGATACGCAGTATTTT
clone_size: NA
d_call: NA
j_call: TRBJ2-3
v_call: TRBV9

cdr3_aa: CAIQGQGQPQHF
cdr3_nt: TGTGCCATCCAGGGGCAGGGTCAGCCCCAGCATTTT
clone_size: NA
d_call: NA
j_call: TRBJ1-5
v_call: TRBV10-3

cdr3_aa: CASSHSGTRSYEQYF
cdr3_nt: TGCGCCAGCAGCCATTCCGGGACGCGCTCCTACGAGCAGTACTTC
clone_size: NA
d_call: NA
j_call: TRBJ2-7
v_call: TRBV5-1

cdr3_aa: CASSPGYSGNTIYF
cdr3_nt: TGTGCCAGCAGCCCTGGCTACTCTGGAAACACCATATATTTT
clone_size: few
d_call: NA
j_call: TRBJ1-3
v_call: TRBV6-5

cdr3_aa: CASSAETAEAFF
cdr3_nt: TGCGCCAGCAGCGCGGAGACAGCCGAAGCTTTCTTT
clone_size: once
d_call: NA
j_call: TRBJ1-1
v_call: TRBV5-1

cdr3_aa: CASSSGGLKNIQYF
cdr3_nt: TGTGCCAGCAGCTCGGGTGGACTTAAAAACATTCAGTACTTC
clone_size: NA
d_call: NA
j_call: TRBJ2-4
v_call: TRBV11-3

cdr3_aa: CATLRTGGFGTEAFF
cdr3_nt: TGTGCCACCCTTAGGACAGGGGGATTTGGCACTGAAGCTTTCTTT
clone_size: once
d_call: TRBD1
j_call: TRBJ1-1
v_call: TRBV5-4

cdr3_aa: CASSQGIGGISSYNEQFF
cdr3_nt: TGTGCCAGCAGCCAGGGAATAGGGGGGATTAGCTCCTACAATGAGCAGTTCTTC
clone_size: NA
d_call: NA
j_call: TRBJ2-1
v_call: TRBV14

cdr3_aa: CASSLGGSYEQYF
cdr3_nt: TGTGCCAGCAGCTTAGGTGGGTCCTACGAGCAGTACTTC
clone_size: NA
d_call: NA
j_call: TRBJ2-7
v_call: TRBV11-3

cdr3_aa: CASSWGGEPGNTIYF
cdr3_nt: TGTGCCAGCAGCTGGGGAGGGGAACCTGGAAACACCATATATTTT
clone_size: NA
d_call: NA
j_call: TRBJ1-3
v_call: TRBV5-4

cdr3_aa: CASSLGTNYGYTF
cdr3_nt: TGTGCCAGCAGCTTAGGTACCAACTATGGCTACACCTTC
clone_size: NA
d_call: NA
j_call: TRBJ1-2
v_call: TRBV7-9

cdr3_aa: CASSPARRADTQYF
cdr3_nt: TGTGCCAGCAGTCCGGCGCGTCGGGCAGATACGCAGTATTTT
clone_size: NA
d_call: NA
j_call: TRBJ2-3
v_call: TRBV27